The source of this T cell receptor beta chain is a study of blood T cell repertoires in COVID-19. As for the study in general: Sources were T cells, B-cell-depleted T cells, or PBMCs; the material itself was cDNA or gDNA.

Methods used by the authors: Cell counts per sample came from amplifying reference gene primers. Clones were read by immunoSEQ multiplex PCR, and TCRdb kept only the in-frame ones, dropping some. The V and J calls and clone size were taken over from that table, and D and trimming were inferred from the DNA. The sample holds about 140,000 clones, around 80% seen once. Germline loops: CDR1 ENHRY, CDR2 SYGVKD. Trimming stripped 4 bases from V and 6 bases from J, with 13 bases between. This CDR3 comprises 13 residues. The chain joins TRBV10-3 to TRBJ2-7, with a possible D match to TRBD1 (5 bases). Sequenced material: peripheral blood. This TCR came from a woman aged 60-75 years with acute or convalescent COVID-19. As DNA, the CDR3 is TGTGCCATCAGTGTAAGGACCAGGGCCGAGCAGTACTTC. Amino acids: CAISVRTRAEQYF.